The rows below give T cell receptor beta chains drawn from one sample of a study of blood T cell repertoires in COVID-19. Clones were sequenced by immunoSEQ multiplex PCR, and TCRdb holds only the in-frame ones, with some missing. Of approximately 280,000 clones detected, 75% to 90% appear once; the ten largest clones hold more than 9.5%. Sequencing was performed on peripheral blood. These receptors came from a woman aged 65 to 85 with acute or convalescent COVID-19. CDR3s include the opening cysteine and the closing phenylalanine or tryptophan. A D gene is named only where the DNA matches it firmly. Where a row states a size, it is once, few, many or the class of an expanded clone; other rows omit it.

12,-,TRBV11-2,TRBJ2-5,-,CASGFSGETQYF,TGTGCCAGCGGCTTTAGCGGAGAGACCCAGTACTTC
17,-,TRBV12-5,TRBJ1-1,TRBD1,CASGLVPRDRERTEAFF,TGTGCTAGTGGTTTGGTTCCCCGGGACAGGGAGAGGACTGAAGCTTTCTTT
15,-,TRBV19,TRBJ1-3,-,CASRNQGSSGNTIYF,TGTGCCAGTAGGAACCAGGGAAGCTCTGGAAACACCATATATTTT
16,-,TRBV3-1/TRBV3-2,TRBJ2-3,TRBD2,CASSETSGGITDTQYF,TGTGCCAGCAGTGAGACTAGCGGGGGGATCACAGATACGCAGTATTTT
16,-,TRBV11-2,TRBJ2-5,-,CASSLRGTPRQETQYF,TGTGCCAGCAGCTTACGGGGGACCCCTCGTCAAGAGACCCAGTACTTC
14,-,TRBV10-1,TRBJ2-5,-,CASSANGPQETQYF,TGCGCCAGCAGTGCGAATGGGCCCCAAGAGACCCAGTACTTC
13,-,TRBV2,TRBJ1-1,-,CASSATVNTEAFF,TGTGCCAGCAGTGCAACAGTTAACACTGAAGCTTTCTTT
16,once,TRBV7-9,TRBJ2-2,TRBD2,CASSLLAGGPTGELFF,TGTGCCAGCAGCTTACTAGCGGGGGGTCCCACCGGGGAGCTGTTTTTT
13,-,TRBV11-2,TRBJ1-2,-,CASSAGGTYGYTF,TGTGCCAGCAGCGCCGGGGGGACCTATGGCTACACCTTC
14,-,TRBV19,TRBJ2-7,TRBD1,CASSDRGKVYEQYF,TGTGCCAGCTCGGACAGGGGGAAGGTCTACGAGCAGTACTTC
15,once,TRBV7-3,TRBJ2-5,TRBD2,CASSLGLAGWETQYF,TGTGCCAGCAGCTTAGGACTAGCGGGGTGGGAGACCCAGTACTTC
14,-,TRBV27,TRBJ2-2,TRBD1,CARGQGFCSGELFF,TGTGCCAGGGGACAGGGATTTTGCAGCGGGGAGCTGTTTTTT
13,-,TRBV2,TRBJ1-1,-,CASSAGAGIEAFF,TGTGCCAGCAGCGCAGGGGCTGGTATTGAAGCTTTCTTT
14,-,TRBV7-2,TRBJ1-1,-,CASSLGRLNTEAFF,TGTGCCAGCAGCTTAGGGAGGCTGAACACTGAAGCTTTCTTT
14,-,TRBV2,TRBJ1-2,-,CASSEKQVAHGYTF,TGTGCCAGCAGTGAGAAACAGGTCGCTCATGGCTACACCTTC
13,-,TRBV5-4,TRBJ1-6,-,CASSAYGVSPLHF,TGTGCCAGCAGCGCCTATGGAGTTTCACCCCTCCACTTT
15,-,TRBV6-1,TRBJ2-7,-,CASSVDWNIPYEQYF,TGTGCCAGCAGTGTGGACTGGAATATTCCCTACGAGCAGTACTTC
16,-,TRBV6-2/TRBV6-3,TRBJ2-2,TRBD1,CASSLGTGGNTGELFF,TGTGCCAGCAGTTTAGGGACAGGGGGGAACACCGGGGAGCTGTTTTTT
15,-,TRBV7-9,TRBJ2-1,-,CASSFDRGAYNEQFF,TGTGCCAGCAGCTTCGACCGGGGGGCATACAATGAGCAGTTCTTC
16,-,TRBV25-1,TRBJ2-1,TRBD2,CASTRPGGGSYNEQFF,TGTGCCAGCACCCGCCCGGGGGGGGGCTCCTACAATGAGCAGTTCTTC
14,-,TRBV7-2,TRBJ1-5,-,CASSLQGQEQPQHF,TGTGCCAGCAGCTTACAGGGGCAGGAACAGCCCCAGCATTTT
13,-,TRBV5-1,TRBJ1-1,-,CASTPQGNTEAFF,TGCGCCAGCACCCCCCAGGGGAACACTGAAGCTTTCTTT
16,-,TRBV7-9,TRBJ1-4,TRBD1,CASSPKQGTAREKLFF,TGTGCCAGCAGCCCAAAACAGGGGACTGCTCGGGAAAAACTGTTTTTT
14,few,TRBV5-1,TRBJ1-2,-,CASSPISGYDGYTF,TGCGCCAGCAGCCCCATCTCAGGGTATGATGGCTACACCTTC
15,-,TRBV19,TRBJ1-2,TRBD1,CASSKGQGNTYGYTF,TGTGCCAGTAGTAAGGGACAGGGCAATACCTATGGCTACACCTTC
15,few,TRBV2,TRBJ1-5,TRBD1,CASSGIQGWYQPQHF,TGTGCCAGCAGTGGGATACAGGGGTGGTATCAGCCCCAGCATTTT
17,-,TRBV24-1,TRBJ2-3,TRBD1,CATSDPPDRGGTDTQYF,TGTGCCACCAGTGACCCACCTGACAGGGGTGGTACAGATACGCAGTATTTT
16,-,TRBV19,TRBJ2-7,TRBD2,CASSVGTSAVPYEQYF,TGTGCCAGTAGTGTGGGGACTAGCGCTGTTCCCTACGAGCAGTACTTC
13,-,TRBV15,TRBJ1-1,TRBD1,CATSHLTGAEAFF,TGTGCCACCAGTCATTTGACAGGGGCTGAAGCTTTCTTT
15,-,TRBV7-8,TRBJ1-3,-,CASSSTGISGNTIYF,TGTGCCAGCAGCTCCACAGGAATTAGCGGAAACACCATATATTTT
15,few,TRBV19,TRBJ1-2,-,CASKKEGPRPGGYTF,TGTGCCAGTAAAAAGGAGGGTCCTCGGCCGGGTGGCTACACCTTC
14,-,TRBV6-5,TRBJ1-2,TRBD1,CASSTTGAPYGYTF,TGTGCCAGCAGTACGACAGGGGCGCCCTACGGCTACACCTTC
15,-,TRBV5-6,TRBJ2-1,-,CASSWAQVSYNEQFF,TGTGCCAGCAGCTGGGCCCAGGTCTCCTACAATGAGCAGTTCTTC
14,-,TRBV10-3,TRBJ2-2,-,CAISRDKNTGELFF,TGTGCCATCAGCCGGGACAAGAACACCGGGGAGCTGTTTTTT
15,once,TRBV7-9,TRBJ1-5,-,CASSLGDLDTQPQHF,TGTGCCAGCAGCTTAGGGGATTTGGACACTCAGCCCCAGCATTTT
16,-,TRBV7-2,TRBJ2-7,TRBD1,CASSLGGGQGLYEQYF,TGTGCCAGCAGCTTAGGGGGGGGACAGGGTCTCTACGAGCAGTACTTC
15,-,TRBV19,TRBJ1-2,TRBD1,CASSRQGFTNYGYTF,TGTGCCAGTAGCCGACAGGGATTCACTAACTATGGCTACACCTTC
11,-,TRBV20-1,TRBJ1-1,-,CSASGQTEAFF,TGCAGTGCTAGTGGACAGACTGAAGCTTTCTTT
12,-,TRBV2,TRBJ2-5,TRBD2,CASSEVAGGQYF,TGTGCCAGCAGTGAAGTAGCGGGGGGGCAGTACTTC
14,-,TRBV11-2,TRBJ1-1,TRBD1,CASSPGQVNTEAFF,TGTGCCAGCAGCCCTGGACAGGTGAACACTGAAGCTTTCTTT
17,-,TRBV2,TRBJ2-6,TRBD2,CASGNRLAGGGANVLTF,TGTGCCAGCGGGAACCGGCTAGCGGGGGGTGGGGCCAACGTCCTGACTTTC
14,-,TRBV24-1,TRBJ2-3,-,CATSAPTGLNTQYF,TGTGCCACCAGTGCGCCAACAGGTCTGAATACGCAGTATTTT
15,-,TRBV15,TRBJ2-4,-,CATSRFAQPENIQYF,TGTGCCACCAGCAGATTTGCCCAACCGGAAAACATTCAGTACTTC
13,-,TRBV5-1,TRBJ2-7,TRBD1,CASSNGQGFEQYF,TGCGCCAGCAGCAACGGACAGGGGTTCGAGCAGTACTTC
14,-,TRBV5-1,TRBJ1-2,-,CASSLDRVGYGYTF,TGCGCCAGCAGCTTGGATCGGGTGGGCTATGGCTACACCTTC
13,-,TRBV18,TRBJ1-6,TRBD1,CASSPGTGSPLHF,TGTGCCAGCTCACCAGGGACAGGGTCACCCCTCCACTTT
13,-,TRBV18,TRBJ2-3,TRBD2,CASSPGGEDTQYF,TGTGCCAGCTCACCAGGGGGGGAAGATACGCAGTATTTT
13,-,TRBV5-1,TRBJ2-5,-,CASSFPGRETQYF,TGCGCCAGCAGCTTCCCCGGTCGTGAGACCCAGTACTTC
16,-,TRBV7-2,TRBJ1-1,-,CASSLRPGQTATEAFF,TGTGCCAGCAGCTTGCGGCCGGGCCAGACAGCTACTGAAGCTTTCTTT
14,-,TRBV5-1,TRBJ2-5,-,CASSLGSGQETQYF,TGCGCCAGCAGCTTGGGCTCAGGCCAAGAGACCCAGTACTTC
13,-,TRBV20-1,TRBJ1-1,-,CSASPVLNTEAFF,TGCAGTGCTAGTCCGGTCCTTAACACTGAAGCTTTCTTT
16,-,TRBV5-1,TRBJ2-1,-,CASSLAGGGNYNEQFF,TGCGCCAGCAGCTTGGCTGGGGGGGGCAACTACAATGAGCAGTTCTTC
15,few,TRBV24-1,TRBJ1-2,-,CATSAQSSGRYGYTF,TGTGCCACCAGTGCCCAATCCTCCGGGAGGTATGGCTACACCTTC
11,-,TRBV20-1,TRBJ1-2,-,CSARGSYGYTF,TGCAGTGCCCGGGGTTCTTATGGCTACACCTTC
16,-,TRBV18,TRBJ2-3,-,CASSPPKGLRTDTQYF,TGTGCCAGCTCACCACCGAAGGGACTCCGCACAGATACGCAGTATTTT